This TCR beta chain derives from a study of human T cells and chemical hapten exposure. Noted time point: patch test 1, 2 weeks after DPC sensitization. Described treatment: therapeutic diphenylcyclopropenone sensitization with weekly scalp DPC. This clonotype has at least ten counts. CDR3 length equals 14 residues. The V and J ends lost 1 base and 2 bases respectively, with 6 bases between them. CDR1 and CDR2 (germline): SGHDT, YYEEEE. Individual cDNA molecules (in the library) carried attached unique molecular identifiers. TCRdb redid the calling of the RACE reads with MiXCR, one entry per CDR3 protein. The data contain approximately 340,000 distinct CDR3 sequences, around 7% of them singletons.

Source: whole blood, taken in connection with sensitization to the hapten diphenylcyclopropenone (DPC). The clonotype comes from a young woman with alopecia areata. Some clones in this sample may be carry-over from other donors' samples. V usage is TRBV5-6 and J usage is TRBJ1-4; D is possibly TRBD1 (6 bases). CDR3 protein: CASSLTGTNEKLFF. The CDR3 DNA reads TGTGCCAGCAGCTTGACAGGGACTAATGAAAAACTGTTTTTT.